This T cell receptor (beta chain) originates from a study of blood T cell repertoires in COVID-19. Study-level information: From the United States, Italy and Spain came samples of acute and convalescent COVID-19. PBMCs, B-cell-depleted T cells, or T cells provided the cDNA or gDNA that made up the material.

This clone appeared once. V was clipped by 6 bases and J by 9 bases, with 15 bases between them. The germline V gene encodes CDR1 MDHEN and CDR2 SYDVKM. The CDR3 sequence is 14 residues long. Original methodology: Amplification from reference gene primers served as the basis for estimated nucleated cell counts. Using immunoSEQ multiplex PCR, the repertoire was profiled, and TCRdb retains in-frame clones only, with some absent. From that table come the V and J calls and clone size; the DNA was used to work out D and trimming. The table includes roughly 150,000 clones, roughly 89% detected once. The sequenced material came from peripheral blood. This clonotype originated in a human donor in a cohort sampled during active COVID-19. This sequence joins TRBV28 and TRBJ1-6; D is undetermined. CDR3 amino acids: CASRGWTAGSPLHF. CDR3 DNA: TGTGCCAGCAGGGGTTGGACGGCGGGTTCACCCCTCCACTTT.